Reported below is one T cell receptor (beta chain). Its antigen is still unknown. A junction boundary mismatches the germline segment, possibly from a read error. These data originate in a study of graft-versus-host responses after intestinal transplantation. Across the whole study: Recipients obtained multivisceral, liver-intestinal, or isolated intestinal transplants. All recipients got anti-thymocyte globulin induction, then tacrolimus and steroids for about 3 years.

Data came from immunoSEQ multiplex PCR; TCRdb stores just in-frame clones and leaves some out. This sample has about 19,000 clones; about 89% occur once, and the top ten carry about 9.4%. There are 14 residues in the CDR3. In germline, CDR1 is SNHLY, CDR2 FYNNEI. Study conclusions and caveats: Researchers found GvH clones in recipient marrow, and some showed up first in ileum or blood. Association was observed between peak circulating GvH clone levels and early post-transplant HvG declines.

The clonotype comes from a human patient who received an intestinal transplant, so some T cells may come from the graft donor. V is TRBV2 and J is TRBJ2-5; 10 bases fit TRBD2. The sample consisted of PBMCs, taken 220 to 240 days after intestinal transplant. Written as DNA, the CDR3 is TGTGCCAGCACTGAAGCGGGGGGGCTGGAGACCCAGTACTTC. Translated, it gives CASTEAGGLETQYF.